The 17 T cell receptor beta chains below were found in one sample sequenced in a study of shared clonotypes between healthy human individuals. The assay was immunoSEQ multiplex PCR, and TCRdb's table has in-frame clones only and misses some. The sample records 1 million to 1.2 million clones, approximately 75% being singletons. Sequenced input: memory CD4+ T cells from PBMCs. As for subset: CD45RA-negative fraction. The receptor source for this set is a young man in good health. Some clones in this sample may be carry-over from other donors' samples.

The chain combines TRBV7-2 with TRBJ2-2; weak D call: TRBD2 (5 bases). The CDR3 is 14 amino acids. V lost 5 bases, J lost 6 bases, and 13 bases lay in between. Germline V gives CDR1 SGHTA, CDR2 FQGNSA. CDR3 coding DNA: TGTGCCAGCAGCCCAGCGGTGACTGCCGGGGAGCTGTTTTTT. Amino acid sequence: CASSPAVTAGELFF.

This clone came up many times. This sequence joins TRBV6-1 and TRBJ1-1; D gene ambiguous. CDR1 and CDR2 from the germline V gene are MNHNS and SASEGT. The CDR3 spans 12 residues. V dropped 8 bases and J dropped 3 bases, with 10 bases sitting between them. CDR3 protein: CASAVYDTEAFF. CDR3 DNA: TGTGCCAGCGCCGTCTACGACACTGAAGCTTTCTTT.

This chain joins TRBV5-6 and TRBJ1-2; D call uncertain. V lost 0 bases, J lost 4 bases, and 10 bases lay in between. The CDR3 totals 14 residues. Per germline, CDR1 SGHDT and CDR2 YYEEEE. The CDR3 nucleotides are TGTGCCAGCAGCTTGGAATACGCAGCCTATGGCTACACCTTC. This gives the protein CASSLEYAAYGYTF.

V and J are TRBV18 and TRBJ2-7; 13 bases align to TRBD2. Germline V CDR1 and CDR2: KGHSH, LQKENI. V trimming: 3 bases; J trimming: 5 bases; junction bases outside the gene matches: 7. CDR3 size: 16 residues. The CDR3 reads CASSPGLAGAANEQYF. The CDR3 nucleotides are TGTGCCAGCTCACCTGGACTAGCGGGAGCGGCAAACGAGCAGTACTTC.

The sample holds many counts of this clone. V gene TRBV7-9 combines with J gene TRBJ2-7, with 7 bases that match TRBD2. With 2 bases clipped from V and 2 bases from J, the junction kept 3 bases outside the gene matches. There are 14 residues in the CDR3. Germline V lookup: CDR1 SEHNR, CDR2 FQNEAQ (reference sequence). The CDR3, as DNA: TGTGCCAGCAGCTTAACTAGCGACACCTACGAGCAGTACTTC. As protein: CASSLTSDTYEQYF.

For the CDR3, the DNA is TGCGCCAGCAGCCGTAGATTGGGACAGAACTACGAGCAGTACTTC. As protein: CASSRRLGQNYEQYF. The chain employs TRBV4-1 and TRBJ2-7; TRBD1 matches 7 bases. Germline trimming cut 4 bases from V and 3 bases from J; bases unmatched to any gene: 9. Germline lookup yields CDR1 MGHRA and CDR2 YSYEKL. The CDR3 loop spans 15 amino acids.

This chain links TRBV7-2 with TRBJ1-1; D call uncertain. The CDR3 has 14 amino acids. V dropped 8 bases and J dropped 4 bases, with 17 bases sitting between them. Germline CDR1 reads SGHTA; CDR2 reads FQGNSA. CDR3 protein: CASPRLGSLTEAFF. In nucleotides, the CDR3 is TGTGCCAGCCCCCGGCTGGGTTCTCTCACTGAAGCTTTCTTT.

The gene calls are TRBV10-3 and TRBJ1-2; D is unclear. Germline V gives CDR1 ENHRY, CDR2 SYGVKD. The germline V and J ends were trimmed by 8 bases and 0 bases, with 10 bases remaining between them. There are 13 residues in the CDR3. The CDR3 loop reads CAIQTISNYGYTF. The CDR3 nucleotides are TGTGCCATCCAGACTATTTCTAACTATGGCTACACCTTC.

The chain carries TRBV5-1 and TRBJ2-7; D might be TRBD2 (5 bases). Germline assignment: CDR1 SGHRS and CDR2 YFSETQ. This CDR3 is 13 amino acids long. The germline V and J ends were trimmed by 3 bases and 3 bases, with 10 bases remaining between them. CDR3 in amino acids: CASSSGNYYEQYF. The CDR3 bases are TGCGCCAGCAGCTCCGGGAACTACTACGAGCAGTACTTC.

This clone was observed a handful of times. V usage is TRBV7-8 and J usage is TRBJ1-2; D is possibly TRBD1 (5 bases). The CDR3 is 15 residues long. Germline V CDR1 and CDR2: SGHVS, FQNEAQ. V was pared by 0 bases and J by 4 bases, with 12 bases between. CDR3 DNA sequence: TGTGCCAGCAGCTTAGCGCTTAGGCAGGGCTATGGCTACACCTTC. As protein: CASSLALRQGYGYTF.

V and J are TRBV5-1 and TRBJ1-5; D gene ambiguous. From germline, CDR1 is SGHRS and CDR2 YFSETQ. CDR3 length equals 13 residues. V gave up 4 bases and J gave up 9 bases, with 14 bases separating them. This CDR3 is CASSPISEGPQHF. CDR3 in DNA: TGCGCCAGCAGCCCCATAAGTGAGGGGCCCCAGCATTTT.

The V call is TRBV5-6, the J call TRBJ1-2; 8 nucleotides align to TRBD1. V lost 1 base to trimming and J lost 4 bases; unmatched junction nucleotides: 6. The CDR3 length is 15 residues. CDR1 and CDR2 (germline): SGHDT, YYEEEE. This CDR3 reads CASSLTGTGPYGYTF. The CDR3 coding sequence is TGTGCCAGCAGCTTGACTGGGACAGGCCCCTATGGCTACACCTTC.

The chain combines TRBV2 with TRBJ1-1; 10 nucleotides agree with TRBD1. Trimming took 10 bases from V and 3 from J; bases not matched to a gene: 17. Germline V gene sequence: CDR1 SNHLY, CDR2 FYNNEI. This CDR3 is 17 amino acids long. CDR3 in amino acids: CATNRDSGTGAYTEAFF. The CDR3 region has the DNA TGTGCCACCAATAGAGATTCGGGGACAGGGGCTTACACTGAAGCTTTCTTT.

The CDR3 sequence is CASRPHLTPPEGSYNEQFF. For the CDR3, the DNA is TGTGCCAGCCGCCCCCACCTGACACCCCCCGAGGGCTCCTACAATGAGCAGTTCTTC. J is TRBJ2-1 and V is TRBV28, with D possibly matching TRBD2 (5 bases). The CDR3 covers 19 residues. V was trimmed by 8 bases and J by 0 bases, leaving 26 bases between them. CDR1 and CDR2 from the germline V gene are MDHEN and SYDVKM.

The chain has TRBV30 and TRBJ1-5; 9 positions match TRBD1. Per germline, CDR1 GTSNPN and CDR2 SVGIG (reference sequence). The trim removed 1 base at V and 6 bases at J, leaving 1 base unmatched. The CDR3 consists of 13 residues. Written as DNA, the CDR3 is TGTGCCTGGAGTGCGGACAGGGGTCAGCCCCAGCATTTT. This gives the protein CAWSADRGQPQHF.

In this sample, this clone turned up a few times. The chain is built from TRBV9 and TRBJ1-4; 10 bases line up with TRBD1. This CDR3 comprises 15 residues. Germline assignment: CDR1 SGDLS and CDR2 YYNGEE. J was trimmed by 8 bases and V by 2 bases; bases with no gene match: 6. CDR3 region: CASSVRTGGPEKLFF. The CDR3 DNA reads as TGTGCCAGCAGCGTTCGGACAGGGGGGCCCGAAAAACTGTTTTTT.

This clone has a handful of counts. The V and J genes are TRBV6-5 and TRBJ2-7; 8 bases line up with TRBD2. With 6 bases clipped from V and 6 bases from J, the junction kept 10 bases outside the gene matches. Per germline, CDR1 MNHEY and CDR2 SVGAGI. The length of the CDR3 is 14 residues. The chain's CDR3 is CASSRAGTRGEQYF. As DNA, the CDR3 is TGTGCCAGCAGCCGCGCCGGGACTAGGGGCGAGCAGTACTTC.